Sequencing of this TCR beta chain was carried out in a study of shared clonotypes between healthy human individuals. Naive CD45RA+ and memory CD45RA-negative subsets were split from CD4+ cells. Germline V lookup: CDR1 SNHLY, CDR2 FYNNEI. The CDR3 sequence is 14 residues long. Study observations and caveats: With four donors compared, about 5% of naive CD4 clonotypes were shared.

With respect to this clone: What it binds is unknown.

Sorted-subset replicate PCRs used approximately 180 ng of genomic DNA. This amount corresponded to tens of thousands of T cell genomes. The method was immunoSEQ multiplex PCR; TCRdb's version includes in-frame clones alone and lacks a portion of them. The repertoire includes roughly 2.5 million clones, around nine tenths of them detected once, and around 0.15% sits in the top ten. The TCR comes from a man between 18 and 35 years old in good health. Sequences were obtained from naive CD4+ T cells sorted from blood. The subset here: CD45RA+ positively selected. This chain uses TRBV2 with TRBJ2-5, with D hard to call. The J call may be incorrect, as the DNA end agrees better with TRBJ2-7. CDR3 loop: CASSANQGFYEQYF. CDR3 DNA sequence: TGTGCCAGCAGTGCTAACCAAGGGTTCTACGAGCAGTACTTC.